This TCR beta chain was recovered during a study of T cell clones after liver transplantation. Study details: A pre-transplant mixed lymphocyte reaction with TCRbeta sequencing defined graft-donor-reactive clones followed in post-transplant blood. Study-level findings and limits: Conclusions were preliminary, with small, heterogeneous patient groups. The donor-reactive repertoire was only partly measurable in a couple of subjects, lacking donor cells.

TCRdb's copy holds only in-frame clones and misses some; the assay was immunoSEQ multiplex PCR. This table has 49,000 or so clones, roughly 70% appearing once. With regard to this clone: Its antigen is not identified.

Here the sequenced sample was CD4+ T cells from blood, taken 54 months after liver transplant. The receptor comes from a human patient who received a liver transplant. Some T cells may be provided by the graft donor.

CDR3 loop: CASSLQGVGEQYF. As DNA, the CDR3 is TGTGCCAGCAGCCTCCAGGGGGTCGGCGAGCAGTACTTC. The chain employs TRBV7-2 and TRBJ2-7, with 7 bases lining up with TRBD1. V was pared by 5 bases and J by 6 bases, with 7 bases of the junction left unmatched. Germline V gene data show CDR1 as SGHTA and CDR2 as FQGNSA. The length of the CDR3 is 13 residues. Supplemented by reference TRBV7-2 and TRBJ2-7, the full variable domain reads GAGVSQSPSNKVTEKGKDVELRCDPISGHTALYWYRQSLGQGLEFLIYFQGNSAPDKSGLPSDRFSAERTGGSVSTLTIQRTQQEDSAVYLCASSLQGVGEQYFGPGTRLTVT.